This TCR beta chain appears in the sequencing data of a study of blood T cell repertoires in COVID-19. Libraries were prepared by immunoSEQ multiplex PCR; TCRdb keeps only in-frame clonotypes and omits some of them. Here the sample spans 150,000 to 180,000 clones, roughly 80% being singletons. The J segment lost 8 bases and the V segment lost 0 bases, leaving 5 bases of the junction unmatched. CDR1 and CDR2 (germline): SGDLS, YYNGEE. CDR3 length: 14 amino acids. Recruitment covered under 25 US areas and drew participants whose ages spanned about 18 to 90 years. Two consecutive negative NP/OP PCR tests, clearance, or resolved symptoms defined Cohort 3 recovery.

The chain employs TRBV9 and TRBJ2-1, with 7 positions matching TRBD2. Sequenced: PBMCs or T cells enriched from blood (not recorded which). This TCR derives from a man over 45 who had recovered from COVID-19. CDR3 nucleotide sequence: TGTGCCAGCAGCGTAGATCCTCGGGGGGATGAGCAGTTCTTC. Its translation is CASSVDPRGDEQFF.